Each of the 21 T cell receptor beta chains below was sequenced from the same sample in a study of blood T cells in healthy people across ages. The authors ran a second PCR of roughly 7 to 11 cycles using a sample-barcoded 5' primer and a J-beta primer mix. TCRdb redid the calling of the 5' RACE reads with MiXCR, one entry per CDR3 protein. The sample has about 1.4 million distinct CDR3 sequences; 59% are singletons. The specimen sequenced was blood. These receptors came from a man between 18 and 29 years old in good health.

CDR3 nucleotide sequence: TGTGCCAGTAGTTCGTCAACAGGGGCCACCTACGAGCAGTACTTC. Translating it yields CASSSSTGATYEQYF. The genes are TRBV19 and TRBJ2-5, with 7 bases aligning to TRBD1. Matching the DNA end better, TRBJ2-7 makes the J call doubtful. This CDR3 has 15 residues. Germline V gene lookup returns CDR1 LNHDA and CDR2 SQIVND (reference sequence).

CDR3 in DNA: TGTGCCATCAGTGAGCCACAGGGTAATTCACCCCTCCACTTT. This encodes CAISEPQGNSPLHF. V usage is TRBV10-3 and J usage is TRBJ1-6; perhaps TRBD1 as D (6 bases). Trimming removed 2 bases from V and 6 bases from J, with 8 bases in between. The CDR3 spans 14 residues. The V gene's germline CDR1 is ENHRY and CDR2 SYGVKD.

The chain combines TRBV27 with TRBJ2-7, with TRBD1 matching over 12 bases. The CDR3 covers 15 residues. Looked up from germline, CDR1 is MNHEY and CDR2 is SMNVEV (reference sequence). The J segment lost 7 bases and the V segment lost 4 bases, leaving 8 bases of the junction unmatched. The DNA for the CDR3 is TGTGCCAGCAGTTCCCCGGGACAGGGGGCGGAAGAGCAGTACTTC. Translating gives CASSSPGQGAEEQYF.

The chain links TRBV10-3 to TRBJ2-1, with 8 positions matching TRBD2. The CDR3 has 17 residues. The germline gives CDR1 ENHRY, CDR2 SYGVKD. With 2 bases clipped from V and 7 bases from J, the junction kept 13 bases outside the gene matches. The CDR3, as DNA: TGTGCCATCAGTGAGCGGGGGGGTCGCGGGGAACCAAATGAGCAGTTCTTC. The encoded protein is CAISERGGRGEPNEQFF.

The gene calls are TRBV7-2 and TRBJ1-4, with a possible D match to TRBD1 (5 bases). Germline assignment: CDR1 SGHTA and CDR2 FQGNSA. The CDR3 totals 15 residues. Between the trimmed V and J ends, which lost 3 bases and 3 bases, there was a span of 11 bases. CDR3 DNA sequence: TGTGCCAGCAGCTTTGAGGGGCGGGCTAATGAAAAACTGTTTTTT. Translated: CASSFEGRANEKLFF.

This clonotype was counted a few times. CDR3 DNA: TGTGCCAGCAGTGACGGACCCCACAATGAGCAGTTCTTC. Protein: CASSDGPHNEQFF. This chain links TRBV6-4 with TRBJ2-1; D gene unclear. Germline V gene data show CDR1 as MRHNA and CDR2 as SNTAGT. The V end was cut by 2 bases, the J end by 5 bases, with 7 bases between. The length of the CDR3 is 13 residues.

The chain combines TRBV15 with TRBJ2-3; D is ambiguous. Germline lookup yields CDR1 LNHNV and CDR2 YYDKDF (reference sequence). The CDR3 length is 16 residues. V dropped 0 bases and J dropped 0 bases, with 10 bases sitting between them. CDR3 sequence: CATSREKGSSTDTQYF. DNA for the CDR3: TGTGCCACCAGCAGAGAAAAAGGGTCTAGCACAGATACGCAGTATTTT.

The chain links TRBV5-1 to TRBJ2-2, with 10 bases that match TRBD1. The CDR3 extends over 16 amino acids. Germline V gene data show CDR1 as SGHRS and CDR2 as YFSETQ. V trimming: 3 bases; J trimming: 4 bases; junction bases outside the gene matches: 6. The CDR3 sequence is CASSWDGTGVTGELFF. The CDR3 DNA follows: TGCGCCAGCAGCTGGGACGGGACAGGGGTCACCGGGGAGCTGTTTTTT.

The chain uses TRBV20-1 and TRBJ2-7, with 13 positions matching TRBD2. The J segment lost 2 bases and the V segment lost 5 bases, leaving 6 bases of the junction unmatched. The CDR3 has 15 amino acids. Germline V CDR1 and CDR2: DFQATT, SNEGSKA (reference sequence). The CDR3 loop is CSAPKGLAGPYEQYF. The CDR3, as DNA: TGCAGTGCTCCAAAGGGACTAGCGGGGCCCTACGAGCAGTACTTC.

This clonotype was counted only a few times. The chain links TRBV20-1 to TRBJ2-7; D may be TRBD2 (5 bases). Germline V lookup: CDR1 DFQATT, CDR2 SNEGSKA (reference sequence). V was trimmed by 3 bases and J by 0 bases, leaving 6 bases between them. The CDR3 sequence is 12 residues long. The CDR3 protein is CSASEGSYEQYF. DNA of the CDR3: TGCAGTGCTAGCGAGGGCTCCTACGAGCAGTACTTC.

The rearrangement joins TRBV6-5 to TRBJ2-3; TRBD2 aligns across 9 bases. The V gene end was trimmed by 0 bases and the J gene end by 9 bases; junction bases not matched to a gene: 7. The length of the CDR3 is 15 residues. Germline V lookup: CDR1 MNHEY, CDR2 SVGAGI. CDR3: CASSYSGGRVDTQYF. DNA for the CDR3: TGTGCCAGCAGTTACTCTGGCGGGAGGGTAGACACGCAGTATTTT.

This clonotype has only a few counts. This chain connects TRBV27 to TRBJ1-2; D may be TRBD1 (5 bases). With 5 bases removed from V and 4 bases from J, the gap between germline ends came to 14 bases. Germline values: CDR1 MNHEY, CDR2 SMNVEV (reference sequence). This CDR3 is built from 14 residues. The CDR3 DNA reads as TGTGCCAGCAGTCAGGACATACTCGCCTATGGCTACACCTTC. Encoded protein: CASSQDILAYGYTF.

The rearrangement joins TRBV9 to TRBJ1-1; possibly TRBD1 for D (5 bases). Trimming removed 4 bases at V and 1 base at J, with 11 bases between. Germline V gene lookup returns CDR1 SGDLS and CDR2 YYNGEE. This CDR3 is built from 14 residues. The DNA for the CDR3 is TGTGCCAGCAGCTCCCCAGGGTCGAACACTGAAGCTTTCTTT. Residues: CASSSPGSNTEAFF.

J is TRBJ2-7 and V is TRBV7-8; perhaps TRBD2 as D (6 bases). This CDR3 region has 14 residues. Germline V gene lookup returns CDR1 SGHVS and CDR2 FQNEAQ. Trimming removed 5 bases at V and 2 bases at J, with 13 bases between. The CDR3 DNA reads TGTGCCAGCAGCCCGGAGGGTCGCACCTACGAGCAGTACTTC. It yields the protein CASSPEGRTYEQYF.

The V gene is TRBV29-1, the J gene TRBJ1-1; D may be TRBD1 (6 bases). There are 15 residues in the CDR3. Germline V gene sequence: CDR1 SQVTM, CDR2 ANQGSEA. Trimming took off 2 bases at V and 0 bases at J, with 13 bases between the two ends. The CDR3 DNA is TGCAGCGTTGAATCCGGGGGCCTCATGAACACTGAAGCTTTCTTT. This encodes CSVESGGLMNTEAFF.

V is TRBV28 and J is TRBJ2-2; perhaps TRBD1 as D (5 bases). The CDR3 is 13 residues long. CDR1 and CDR2 (germline): MDHEN, SYDVKM. V dropped 9 bases and J dropped 1 base, with 9 bases sitting between them. CDR3 loop: CASDRMNTGELFF. In nucleotides, the CDR3 is TGTGCCAGTGACAGAATGAACACCGGGGAGCTGTTTTTT. The whole variable domain, filled in from reference TRBV28 and TRBJ2-2, reads DVKVTQSSRYLVKRTGEKVFLECVQDMDHENMFWYRQDPGLGLRLIYFSYDVKMKEKGDIPEGYSVSREKKERFSLILESASTNQTSMYLCASDRMNTGELFFGEGSRLTVL.

DNA of the CDR3: TGTGCCAGCAGCTATGAGAGGGGGCATCGGGAGACCCAGTACTTC. Encoded protein: CASSYERGHRETQYF. The chain joins TRBV5-6 to TRBJ2-5; 7 bases agree with TRBD1. From germline, CDR1 is SGHDT and CDR2 YYEEEE. V was clipped by 3 bases and J by 5 bases; unmatched bases: 10. The CDR3 runs to 15 residues.

The CDR3 sequence is CSVEEGIGQHNEQFF. The CDR3 DNA is TGCAGCGTTGAAGAGGGTATCGGTCAGCACAATGAGCAGTTCTTC. The rearrangement uses TRBV29-1 and TRBJ2-1; unclear D gene. The CDR3 contains 15 residues. Germline lookup yields CDR1 SQVTM and CDR2 ANQGSEA. Trimming pared 0 bases from V and 5 bases from J, leaving 14 bases between.

This clonotype has only one observation. The chain is built from TRBV20-1 and TRBJ2-1, with no clear D. This CDR3 contains 13 residues. Germline lookup yields CDR1 DFQATT and CDR2 SNEGSKA (reference sequence). CDR3 coding DNA: TGCAGCGTTGACCCAGCTTCGTACAATGAGCAGTTCTTC. Translating gives CSVDPASYNEQFF.

This clonotype was seen only once. The genes are TRBV27 and TRBJ1-2; possibly TRBD1 for D (5 bases). The germline gives CDR1 MNHEY, CDR2 SMNVEV (reference sequence). The V and J ends lost 2 bases and 3 bases respectively, with 25 bases between them. CDR3 size: 19 residues. The CDR3 DNA sequence: TGTGCCAGCAGTTTAACTCTTGCGGGCGGGGGTGAGGGCTACTATGGCTACACCTTC. This codes for CASSLTLAGGGEGYYGYTF.

This clonotype was observed a handful of times. The chain joins TRBV27 to TRBJ2-5; possible D gene TRBD1, 5 bases. Per germline, CDR1 MNHEY and CDR2 SMNVEV (reference sequence). V lost 5 bases and J 5 bases, leaving 18 bases between the germline ends. The CDR3 totals 15 residues. This CDR3 is CASSPTGGGLETQYF. CDR3 DNA: TGTGCCAGCAGTCCCACAGGCGGCGGCTTGGAGACCCAGTACTTC.